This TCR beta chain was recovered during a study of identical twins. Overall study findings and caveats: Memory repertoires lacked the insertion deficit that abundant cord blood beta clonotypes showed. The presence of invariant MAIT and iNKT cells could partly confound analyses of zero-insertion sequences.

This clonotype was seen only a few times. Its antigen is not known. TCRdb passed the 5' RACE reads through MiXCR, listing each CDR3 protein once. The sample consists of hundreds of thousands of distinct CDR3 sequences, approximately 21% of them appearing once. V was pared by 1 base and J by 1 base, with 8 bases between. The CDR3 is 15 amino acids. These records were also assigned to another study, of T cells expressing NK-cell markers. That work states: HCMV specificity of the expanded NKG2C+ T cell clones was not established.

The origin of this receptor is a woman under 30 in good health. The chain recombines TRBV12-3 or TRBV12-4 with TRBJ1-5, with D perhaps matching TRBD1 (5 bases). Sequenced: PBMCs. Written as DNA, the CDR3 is TGTGCCAGCAGTTTAGGGGGCCGGAGCAATCAGCCCCAGCATTTT. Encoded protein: CASSLGGRSNQPQHF.